The 20 T cell receptor beta chains below were found in one sample sequenced in a study of breast tumors, draining lymph nodes, adjacent tissues. One entry per CDR3 protein, called by TCRdb with MiXCR from the multiplex PCR reads. The sample shows approximately 230,000 distinct CDR3 sequences, about 34% of them seen only once. The lymph nodes were axillary draining lymph nodes from breast cancer patients. Source material: axillary lymph node tissue. These receptors all come from a female donor with breast cancer. Some clones in this sample may be carry-over from other donors' samples.

Many counts were recorded for this clonotype. J is TRBJ1-2 and V is TRBV30, with a weak D call TRBD1 (6 bases). V was pared by 3 bases and J by 12 bases, with 14 bases between. Germline-derived CDR1 and CDR2 are GTSNPN and SVGIG (reference sequence). The CDR3 is 11 amino acids. CDR3 in amino acids: CAWRLKGDHTF. CDR3 sequence (DNA): TGTGCCTGGAGATTAAAGGGGGACCACACCTTC.

This sequence joins TRBV2 and TRBJ2-2, with 12 bases that match TRBD1. The J segment lost 0 bases and the V segment lost 5 bases, leaving 10 bases of the junction unmatched. Germline CDR1 is SNHLY and CDR2 is FYNNEI. The CDR3 has 19 residues. CDR3 amino acids: CASSLGQGAKDSNTGELFF. CDR3 bases: TGTGCCAGCAGTTTGGGACAGGGGGCCAAGGATTCGAACACCGGGGAGCTGTTTTTT.

This clonotype was seen only a few times. A much larger clone lies a single base off, so this may be a read error. The chain joins TRBV7-2 to TRBJ2-1, with 10 bases identical to TRBD1. Germline CDR1 and CDR2: SGHTA and FQGNSA. The CDR3 spans 15 residues. CDR3 in amino acids: CASSLDRGPYNEQLF. Here the CDR3 DNA reads TGTGCCAGCAGCCTCGACAGGGGGCCCTACAATGAGCAGCTCTTC.

The rearrangement uses TRBV2 and TRBJ2-3; 10 bases match TRBD2. The CDR3 runs to 18 residues. Germline trimming cut 4 bases from V and 2 bases from J; bases unmatched to any gene: 12. In germline, CDR1 is SNHLY, CDR2 FYNNEI. CDR3 protein: CASSASGTSAGITDTQYF. The CDR3 bases are TGTGCCAGCAGTGCATCCGGGACTAGCGCGGGGATCACAGATACGCAGTATTTT. Full variable domain (missing parts from reference TRBV2 and TRBJ2-3): EPEVTQTPSHQVTQMGQEVILRCVPISNHLYFYWYRQILGQKVEFLVSFYNNEISEKSEIFDDQFSVERPDGSNFTLKIRSTKLEDSAMYFCASSASGTSAGITDTQYFGPGTRLTVL.

This clonotype has ten or more counts. The rearrangement uses TRBV12-3 or TRBV12-4 and TRBJ1-2; 8 nucleotides match TRBD1. CDR3 length: 14 residues. The V and J ends lost 10 bases and 4 bases, in that order; junction bases with no gene match: 11. CDR3 nucleotide sequence: TGTGCCACCAACAGGGGGAATACGATCTATGGCTACACCTTC. Its protein is CATNRGNTIYGYTF.

This clonotype was recorded many times. The rearrangement joins TRBV11-2 to TRBJ1-4; TRBD1 is a possible D gene (5 bases). There are 16 residues in the CDR3. Germline values: CDR1 SGHAT, CDR2 FQNNGV. V was clipped by 1 base and J by 0 bases, with 9 bases between them. CDR3 bases: TGTGCCAGCAGCTTAGGGGGGGGTCCAACTAATGAAAAACTGTTTTTT. This gives the protein CASSLGGGPTNEKLFF.

Comment on this clonotype: Germline and junction disagree at one end, which may indicate a read error. The rearrangement uses TRBV19 and TRBJ2-7, with D possibly TRBD2 on 6 matching bases. The length of the CDR3 is 14 residues. The germline CDR1 and CDR2 sequences are LNHDA and SQIVND (reference sequence). The CDR3 nucleotides are TGTGCCAGTAGTATAGATCGCGGGACCGGGGAGCTGTACTTC. Residues: CASSIDRGTGELYF. The full variable domain, in which reference TRBV19 and TRBJ2-7 provide the parts outside the CDR3, is DGGITQSPKYLFRKEGQNVTLSCEQNLNHDAMYWYRQDPGQGLRLIYYSQIVNDFQKGDIAEGYSVSREKKESFPLTVTSAQKNPTAFYLCASSIDRGTGELYFGPGTRLTVT.

This clonotype was counted at least ten times. The rearrangement joins TRBV24-1 to TRBJ2-2, with TRBD2 matching over 11 bases. Germline CDR1 is KGHDR and CDR2 is SFDVKD. Germline trimming cut 4 bases from V and 0 bases from J; bases unmatched to any gene: 6. This CDR3 is built from 18 residues. Here the CDR3 DNA reads TGTGCCACCAGTGAACCCGGGACTAGCGGCGCGAACACCGGGGAGCTGTTTTTT. As protein: CATSEPGTSGANTGELFF.

Details on this clonotype: This is likely a read error, given that the CDR3 carries no conserved phenylalanine or tryptophan at its end. The DNA is left out, because the CDR3 cannot be placed on it with certainty; the CDR3 is given as TCRdb lists it. The chain links TRBV9 to TRBJ2-2; the table's D call, TRBD2, was not checked against the DNA. Including both end residues, the CDR3 is 16 amino acids long. Germline values: CDR1 SGDLS, CDR2 YYNGEE. CDR3: CASSTGLAENTGELLL.

About this clonotype: Germline is not matched at one junction end, which may reflect a read error. The V and J genes are TRBV12-3 or TRBV12-4 and TRBJ2-2, with TRBD1 matching 7 bases. CDR3 size: 16 residues. The CDR3 reads CASSFAGGANTGELFF. In nucleotides, the CDR3 is TGTGCCAGCAGTTTCGCAGGGGGAGCGAATACCGGGGAGCTGTTTTTT.

This clonotype has a handful of counts. Germline and junction disagree at one end, which may indicate a read error. The chain carries TRBV3-1 and TRBJ2-5; TRBD2 aligns across 13 bases. Per the germline V gene, CDR1 is LGHDT and CDR2 is YNNKEL (reference sequence). CDR3 length: 17 residues. CDR3 DNA sequence: TGCGCCAGCAGCCGAACTAGCGGGAGGGAAGTGGGAGAGACCCAGTACTTC. Translated: CASSRTSGREVGETQYF.

This chain joins TRBV6-5 and TRBJ1-2, with 9 bases that match TRBD1. Germline lookup yields CDR1 MNHEY and CDR2 SVGAGI. The junction had 9 bases not matched to a gene; V was cut back by 6 bases and J by 4 bases. This CDR3 region has 15 residues. The CDR3 DNA follows: TGTGCCAGCAGCTCGACAGGGGGGGCACTCTATGGCTACACCTTC. Residues: CASSSTGGALYGYTF.

The chain has TRBV5-6 and TRBJ2-5, with 9 bases aligning to TRBD2. Germline assignment: CDR1 SGHDT and CDR2 YYEEEE. This CDR3 region has 16 residues. The J segment lost 3 bases and the V segment lost 4 bases, leaving 10 bases of the junction unmatched. The CDR3 DNA follows: TGTGCCAGCAGCCCCTCGGGACTAGCTAGAGAAGAGACCCAGTACTTC. Amino acid sequence: CASSPSGLAREETQYF.

Many counts were recorded for this clonotype. The chain uses TRBV20-1 and TRBJ1-2, with 9 bases fitting TRBD1. The V and J ends lost 6 bases and 2 bases, in that order; junction bases with no gene match: 4. The CDR3 runs to 13 residues. Looked up from germline, CDR1 is DFQATT and CDR2 is SNEGSKA (reference sequence). The CDR3 is CSALGTGNYGYTF. The CDR3 DNA is TGCAGTGCGCTTGGGACAGGGAACTATGGCTACACCTTC.

This clonotype came up many times. The chain joins TRBV2 to TRBJ2-7; perhaps TRBD2 as D (6 bases). V was pared by 8 bases and J by 2 bases, with 10 bases between. Germline V gene sequence: CDR1 SNHLY, CDR2 FYNNEI. The CDR3 is made up of 12 amino acids. This chain's CDR3 is CASDGRTYEQYF. CDR3 nucleotides: TGTGCCAGCGATGGGAGGACCTACGAGCAGTACTTC. The full variable domain, completed using reference TRBV2 and TRBJ2-7, is EPEVTQTPSHQVTQMGQEVILRCVPISNHLYFYWYRQILGQKVEFLVSFYNNEISEKSEIFDDQFSVERPDGSNFTLKIRSTKLEDSAMYFCASDGRTYEQYFGPGTRLTVT.

This clonotype came up many times. The J gene is TRBJ2-1, the V gene TRBV14, with D unclear. V dropped 2 bases and J dropped 7 bases, with 9 bases sitting between them. Germline values: CDR1 SGHDN, CDR2 FVKESK. The CDR3 extends over 13 amino acids. This chain's CDR3 is CASSQIVGNEQFF. CDR3 sequence (DNA): TGTGCCAGCAGCCAAATTGTAGGGAATGAGCAGTTCTTC.

The sample holds many counts of this clonotype. The rearrangement links TRBV4-1 to TRBJ1-4; possible D gene TRBD1, 6 bases. Germline V gene data show CDR1 as MGHRA and CDR2 as YSYEKL. There are 18 residues in the CDR3. V shed 4 bases and J shed 0 bases, with 18 bases lying between them. The CDR3 DNA sequence: TGCGCCAGCAGCCCCATCCGGGGGCCCCCTTCAACTAATGAAAAACTGTTTTTT. Protein product: CASSPIRGPPSTNEKLFF.

Many counts were recorded for this clonotype. The CDR3 protein is CSAREASGRRGTDTQYF. Here the CDR3 DNA reads TGCAGTGCTAGAGAGGCTAGCGGGAGACGGGGCACAGATACGCAGTATTTT. The J gene is TRBJ2-3, the V gene TRBV20-1; 10 bases map to TRBD2. The CDR3 loop spans 17 amino acids. Germline V gene lookup returns CDR1 DFQATT and CDR2 SNEGSKA (reference sequence). The V segment lost 0 bases and the J segment 1 base; nucleotides outside the gene matches: 7.

This clonotype was counted many times. V usage is TRBV29-1 and J usage is TRBJ1-5; D might be TRBD1 (6 bases). This CDR3 region has 14 residues. The ends were cut back, 3 bases at V and 2 bases at J, with 11 bases in the middle. Germline V CDR1 and CDR2: SQVTM, ANQGSEA. Written as DNA, the CDR3 is TGCAGCGTTGAGGTGGCAGGGGGCAATCAGCCCCAGCATTTT. Translated: CSVEVAGGNQPQHF.

The genes are TRBV6-5 and TRBJ1-5; 8 bases match TRBD1. The trim removed 5 bases at V and 1 base at J, leaving 7 bases unmatched. The CDR3 sequence is 16 residues long. Germline CDR1 is MNHEY and CDR2 is SVGAGI. DNA for the CDR3: TGTGCCAGCAGTCAACCCCCAGGGGGCAGCAATCAGCCCCAGCATTTT. Translation: CASSQPPGGSNQPQHF.